One TCR beta chain is described in this entry. No cognate antigen has been identified for it. Base qualities are not at hand, and no much larger clone is one base apart. The data stem from a study of T cell responses to AZD1222 COVID-19 vaccine (dated by TCRdb to about 2021). About the study as a whole: TCR sequencing was performed for 230 to 250 trial participants, of whom 200 to 220 were given two doses of AZD1222 and roughly 25 were given two doses of MenACWY control vaccine. Trial participants were enrolled into age subgroups of 18-55, 56-69 and 70-plus years, which contained around 150, 28 and 57 TCR-sequenced participants, respectively.

The CDR3 regions of human TCRbeta chains were subjected to immunosequencing. The source study handled its data this way. TCRs in the repertoires were matched against a reference library of SARS-CoV-2-specific TCRs that had been generated with the MIRA antigen-specificity platform. Breadth was defined as the fraction of unique TCRs that were SARS-CoV-2-associated, and depth was defined as the fraction of total T cells that were SARS-CoV-2-associated. Using the MIRA data, every spike-specific TCR was mapped to the spike region that the TCR reacted to and assigned to either a CD4 or a CD8 class. Log10-transformed breadth and depth values were compared by one-way ANOVA with Sidak's multiple comparisons tests. The table was pulled from immuneACCESS by TCRdb, which kept in-frame rearrangements only. Such tables lose some clones; where checked, under half of the loss comes from unresolved V genes, and the rest has no known cause. The V and J calls and clone size were taken over from that table, and D and trimming were inferred from the DNA. For this sample the table gives around 99,000 clones, of which around nine tenths were detected only once. The leading ten clones occupy 5% to 8% of the sample.

Read against the paper, the sample's time point label means: about 28 days (+/-7) after the second vaccine dose. AZD1222 recipients given second doses at about 4 weeks or at about 12 weeks were pooled, since spike-specific TCR depth and breadth were not found to differ between the two schedules. Vaccinee samples were obtained from the UK trials COV001 and COV002, which included a single-blind randomized controlled phase 2/3 trial of AZD1222 (ChAdOx1 nCoV-19) in healthy adults. For TCRbeta chain sequencing, PBMC samples were collected from trial participants at day 0 and at day 28 after the second dose. The research as a whole found: Because no day 14 peak-response samples were available, repertoires were characterized only after the peak T cell response. Vaccine-associated CD4 TCRs spanned the whole spike protein, with dominant responses in regions 160-218 and 743-854. The 56-69-year group was small, and its depth increase did not reach significance, likely because of low power. Conclusions about previously exposed vaccinees are limited because only a handful of AZD1222 recipients were SARS-CoV-2 seropositive at baseline. Nearly half of unique spike-specific TCRs reportedly recognized epitopes outside regions mutated in the B.1.351 and B.1.1.7 variants. Most participants were white British and females outnumbered males, and the authors suggested that clonal diversity may have been underestimated. After two AZD1222 doses, both the breadth and the depth of spike-specific TCRs were significantly higher than at day 0 and than in MenACWY recipients.

The CDR3 measures 13 amino acids from cysteine to phenylalanine. Solely the CDR3 DNA is kept, with 39 bases framed from the first base. The V and J ends are trimmed by 2 bases and 5 bases, leaving 7 bases between them. The germline V gene supplies CDR1 KGHSH and CDR2 LQKENI. This material consisted of peripheral blood, taken 28 days after the second AZD1222 dose. The sequence came from an adult who received the AZD1222 COVID-19 vaccine. The chain joins TRBV18 to TRBJ2-1; no confident D gene assignment can be made. The CDR3 is CASSPRGNNEQFF. The sequenced DNA: TGTGCCAGCTCACCAAGAGGTAACAATGAGCAGTTCTTC.